Below are 17 T cell receptor beta chains sequenced from a single sample in a study of OX40 agonist ivuxolimab in advanced cancers. Profiling relied on immunoSEQ multiplex PCR, and the TCRdb table lists in-frame clones only, not all of them. The sample has some 34,000 clones, roughly 80% seen once. The source material was CD4+ or CD8+ T cells sorted from blood, sampled in a trial of the OX40 agonist ivuxolimab. Receptors were obtained from an adult with an advanced solid tumor such as melanoma, head and neck, liver or kidney cancer.

This rearrangement joins TRBV5-1 to TRBJ2-3, with 7 nucleotides matching TRBD2. Losses at the gene ends were 4 bases for V and 1 base for J; bases not matched to a gene: 6. This CDR3 is built from 15 residues. Germline CDR1 is SGHRS and CDR2 is YFSETQ. CDR3 coding DNA: TGCGCCAGCAGCCCGGGACTATCGGGCACAGATACGCAGTATTTT. Translated: CASSPGLSGTDTQYF.

V usage is TRBV5-1 and J usage is TRBJ2-3; 10 bases fit TRBD1. CDR3 length: 15 residues. Germline CDR1 is SGHRS and CDR2 is YFSETQ. The ends lost 3 bases at V and 5 bases at J; junction bases unmatched: 6. In DNA form, the CDR3 reads TGCGCCAGCAGCTACGGACAGGGGGAGGTAGATACGCAGTATTTT. Residues: CASSYGQGEVDTQYF.

CDR3 nucleotide sequence: TGTGCCAGCAGTTTCAGGGGGGGCCATCAGCCCCAGCATTTT. Translation: CASSFRGGHQPQHF. V is TRBV27 and J is TRBJ1-5; 7 bases fit TRBD1. Germline values: CDR1 MNHEY, CDR2 SMNVEV (reference sequence). The CDR3 has 14 residues. Germline trimming cut 3 bases from V and 5 bases from J; bases unmatched to any gene: 4.

V usage is TRBV5-4 and J usage is TRBJ2-6; 9 nucleotides agree with TRBD2. Germline V gene lookup returns CDR1 SGHNT and CDR2 YYREEE (reference sequence). This CDR3 spans 15 amino acids. The V segment lost 10 bases and the J segment 10 bases; nucleotides outside the gene matches: 15. CDR3 nucleotide sequence: TGTGCCGTCCCCCGGGCTAGCGGGACTTTAAACGTCCTGACTTTC. Amino acids: CAVPRASGTLNVLTF. The full variable domain, with the rest looked up from reference TRBV5-4 and TRBJ2-6, is ETGVTQSPTHLIKTRGQQVTLRCSSQSGHNTVSWYQQALGQGPQFIFQYYREEENGRGNFPPRFSGLQFPNYSSELNVNALELDDSALYLCAVPRASGTLNVLTFGAGSRLTVL.

The chain links TRBV6-5 to TRBJ1-1; no firm D call. Germline CDR1 and CDR2: MNHEY and SVGAGI. This CDR3 contains 15 residues. V was shortened by 3 bases and J by 0 bases, with 11 bases between the two germline ends. The CDR3 here is CASSYNSGLNTEAFF. CDR3 bases: TGTGCCAGCAGTTATAATTCAGGCCTGAACACTGAAGCTTTCTTT.

This clone was detected a few times. The chain couples TRBV11-2 to TRBJ1-6; D is uncertain. Germline CDR1 SGHAT, CDR2 FQNNGV. The CDR3 contains 17 residues. V shed 0 bases and J shed 0 bases, with 9 bases lying between them. The CDR3 is CASSLDPAGSYNSPLHF. The CDR3 DNA sequence: TGTGCCAGCAGCTTAGATCCCGCCGGCTCCTATAATTCACCCCTCCACTTT.

The genes are TRBV5-6 and TRBJ1-1, with D possibly TRBD1 on 5 matching bases. Deletions cut 3 bases from V and 5 bases from J, with 17 bases between. Germline V CDR1 and CDR2: SGHDT, YYEEEE. This CDR3 contains 15 residues. The DNA of the CDR3 is TGTGCCAGCAGCTGGGGCGGGGGAAGAGGAACTGAAGCTTTCTTT. This sequence encodes CASSWGGGRGTEAFF.

About this clone itself: Other DNA sequences in this specimen translate into the identical CDR3. The chain links TRBV4-1 to TRBJ2-7, with no clear D. The CDR3 runs 11 residues. CDR1 and CDR2 (germline): MGHRA, YSYEKL. V shed 1 base and J shed 5 bases, with 3 bases lying between them. The CDR3 nucleotides are TGCGCCAGCAGCCAAGGGAACGAGCAGTACTTC. Translation gives CASSQGNEQYF.

The V call is TRBV15, the J call TRBJ2-3, with D possibly being TRBD1 or TRBD2 (5 bases each). Germline V gives CDR1 LNHNV, CDR2 YYDKDF (reference sequence). This CDR3 contains 17 residues. Trimming shortened V by 0 bases and J by 2 bases, and 15 bases separated the two germline ends. CDR3 sequence: CATSRDGGSELTDTQYF. Here the CDR3 DNA reads TGTGCCACCAGCAGAGATGGGGGTAGCGAGCTCACAGATACGCAGTATTTT.

The chain joins TRBV5-4 to TRBJ1-1; 7 nucleotides match TRBD1. Germline CDR1 and CDR2: SGHNT and YYREEE (reference sequence). This CDR3 contains 14 residues. V was clipped by 4 bases and J by 1 base; unmatched bases: 4. The CDR3 DNA reads TGTGCCAGCAGCGGCCAGGGGGGGAACACTGAAGCTTTCTTT. Translating it yields CASSGQGGNTEAFF.

This clone was seen once. The DNA of the CDR3 is TGTGCCAGCAGCTTGGCAGGCGCATACTACAATGAGCAGTTCTTC. Residues: CASSLAGAYYNEQFF. The gene calls are TRBV5-6 and TRBJ2-1; D is uncertain. CDR3 length: 15 residues. Trimming stripped 0 bases from V and 3 bases from J, with 10 bases between. Germline V gives CDR1 SGHDT, CDR2 YYEEEE. Using reference TRBV5-6 and TRBJ2-1 for the parts outside the CDR3, the full variable domain is DAGVTQSPTHLIKTRGQQVTLRCSPKSGHDTVSWYQQALGQGPQFIFQYYEEEERQRGNFPDRFSGHQFPNYSSELNVNALLLGDSALYLCASSLAGAYYNEQFFGPGTRLTVL.

This clone has only one observation. The V call is TRBV7-9, the J call TRBJ1-2, with D hard to call. This CDR3 region has 14 residues. Germline V gene sequence: CDR1 SEHNR, CDR2 FQNEAQ (reference sequence). Between the trimmed V and J ends, which lost 1 base and 2 bases, there was a span of 8 bases. The CDR3 DNA is TGTGCCAGCAGCTTAGACCAGGAGAACTATGGCTACACCTTC. Translated, it gives CASSLDQENYGYTF.

The V and J genes are TRBV18 and TRBJ2-7, with D perhaps TRBD1 (5 bases). The CDR3 is 13 residues long. Deletions cut 3 bases from V and 2 bases from J, with 8 bases between. Germline V gene lookup returns CDR1 KGHSH and CDR2 LQKENI. In nucleotides, the CDR3 is TGTGCCAGCTCACCCAGGGTGACCTACGAGCAGTACTTC. It translates to CASSPRVTYEQYF.

Comments on this clone: The identical CDR3 is also encoded by other nucleotide sequences in the sample. The chain has TRBV5-6 and TRBJ2-7; 8 positions match TRBD1. CDR1 is SGHDT, CDR2 YYEEEE, per germline. This CDR3 comprises 13 residues. J lost 6 bases, V lost 0 bases, and 2 bases had no gene match. The CDR3: CASSLGTGGEQYF. DNA for the CDR3: TGTGCCAGCAGCTTGGGTACAGGGGGCGAGCAGTACTTC. Combining the CDR3 with reference TRBV5-6 and TRBJ2-7 gives the whole variable domain DAGVTQSPTHLIKTRGQQVTLRCSPKSGHDTVSWYQQALGQGPQFIFQYYEEEERQRGNFPDRFSGHQFPNYSSELNVNALLLGDSALYLCASSLGTGGEQYFGPGTRLTVT.

The chain recombines TRBV7-2 with TRBJ2-7; 12 bases align to TRBD2. The germline CDR1 and CDR2 sequences are SGHTA and FQGNSA. The trim removed 4 bases at V and 2 bases at J, leaving 6 bases unmatched. The CDR3 spans 16 residues. CDR3 DNA: TGTGCCAGCAGCTCACAGACTAGCGGGAGCGCCTACGAGCAGTACTTC. Its protein product is CASSSQTSGSAYEQYF.

The CDR3 DNA is TGTGCCAGCAGCTTAGGGGGGGAAGAGACCCAGTACTTC. Translated: CASSLGGEETQYF. V usage is TRBV11-1 and J usage is TRBJ2-5, with D possibly matching TRBD2 (6 bases). With 1 base removed from V and 3 bases from J, the gap between germline ends came to 6 bases. The CDR3 is 13 amino acids. Germline V gene data show CDR1 as SGHAT and CDR2 as FQDESV (reference sequence). The full variable domain, with the rest looked up from reference TRBV11-1 and TRBJ2-5, is EAEVAQSPRYKITEKSQAVAFWCDPISGHATLYWYRQILGQGPELLVQFQDESVVDDSQLPKDRFSAERLKGVDSTLKIQPAELGDSAMYLCASSLGGEETQYFGPGTRLLVL.

J is TRBJ2-3 and V is TRBV27; the D gene could be TRBD1 or TRBD2 (6 bases each). The CDR3 sequence is 12 residues long. Trimming pared 7 bases from V and 6 bases from J, leaving 11 bases between. Germline V gene data show CDR1 as MNHEY and CDR2 as SMNVEV (reference sequence). The CDR3 sequence: CASTSGGDTQYF. Here the CDR3 DNA reads TGTGCCAGCACATCCGGGGGCGATACGCAGTATTTT.